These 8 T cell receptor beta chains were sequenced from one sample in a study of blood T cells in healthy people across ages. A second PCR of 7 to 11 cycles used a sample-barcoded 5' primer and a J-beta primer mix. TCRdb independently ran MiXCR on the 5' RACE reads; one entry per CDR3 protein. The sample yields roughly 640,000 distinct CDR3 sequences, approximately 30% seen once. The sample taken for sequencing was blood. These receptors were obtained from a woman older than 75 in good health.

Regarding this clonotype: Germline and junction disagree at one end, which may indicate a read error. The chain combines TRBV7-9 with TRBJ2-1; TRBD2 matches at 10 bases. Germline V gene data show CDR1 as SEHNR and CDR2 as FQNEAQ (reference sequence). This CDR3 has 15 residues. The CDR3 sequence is CVSSKLAGSYNEQFF. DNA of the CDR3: TGTGTCAGCAGCAAACTAGCGGGGTCCTACAATGAGCAGTTCTTC.

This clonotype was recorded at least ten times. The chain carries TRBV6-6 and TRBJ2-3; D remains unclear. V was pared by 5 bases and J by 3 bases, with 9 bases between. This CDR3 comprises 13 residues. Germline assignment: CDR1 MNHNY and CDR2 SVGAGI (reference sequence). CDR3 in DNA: TGTGCCAGCAGTAGACCGATAACAGATACGCAGTATTTT. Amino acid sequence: CASSRPITDTQYF.

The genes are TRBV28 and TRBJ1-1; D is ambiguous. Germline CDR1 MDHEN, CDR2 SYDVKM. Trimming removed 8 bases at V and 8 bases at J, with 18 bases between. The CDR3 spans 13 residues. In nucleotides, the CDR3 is TGTGCCAGCGAATACCGGGCCCGGAGGGAAGCTTTCTTT. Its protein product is CASEYRARREAFF.

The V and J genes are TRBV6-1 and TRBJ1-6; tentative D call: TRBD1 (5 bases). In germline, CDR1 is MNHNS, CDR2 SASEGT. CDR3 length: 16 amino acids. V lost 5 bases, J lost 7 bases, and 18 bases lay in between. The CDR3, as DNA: TGTGCCAGCAGTCAAGTACCAGGACACAAAAATTCACCCCTCCACTTT. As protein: CASSQVPGHKNSPLHF.

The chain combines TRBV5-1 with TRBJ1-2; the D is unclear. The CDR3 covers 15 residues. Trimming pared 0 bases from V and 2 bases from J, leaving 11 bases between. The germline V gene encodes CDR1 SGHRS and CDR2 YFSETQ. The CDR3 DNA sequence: TGCGCCAGCAGCTTGGCGGCGGGCACGAACTATGGCTACACCTTC. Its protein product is CASSLAAGTNYGYTF. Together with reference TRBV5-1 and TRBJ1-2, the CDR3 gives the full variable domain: KAGVTQTPRYLIKTRGQQVTLSCSPISGHRSVSWYQQTPGQGLQFLFEYFSETQRNKGNFPGRFSGRQFSNSRSEMNVSTLELGDSALYLCASSLAAGTNYGYTFGSGTRLTVV.

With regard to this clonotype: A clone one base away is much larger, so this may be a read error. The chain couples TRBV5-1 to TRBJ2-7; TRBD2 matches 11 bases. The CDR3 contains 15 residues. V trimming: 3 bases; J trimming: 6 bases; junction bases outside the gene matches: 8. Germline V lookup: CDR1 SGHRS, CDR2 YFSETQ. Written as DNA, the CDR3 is TGCGCCAGCAGCTCGACTAGCGGGGTGTCTGGCGAGCAGTACTTC. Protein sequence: CASSSTSGVSGEQYF.

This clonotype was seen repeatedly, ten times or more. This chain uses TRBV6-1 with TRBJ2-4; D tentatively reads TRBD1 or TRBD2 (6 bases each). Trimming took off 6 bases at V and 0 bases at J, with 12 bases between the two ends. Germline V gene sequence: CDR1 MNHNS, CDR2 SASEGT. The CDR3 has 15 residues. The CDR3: CASSPGGLAKNIQYF. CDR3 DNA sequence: TGTGCCAGCAGCCCCGGGGGCCTAGCCAAAAACATTCAGTACTTC.

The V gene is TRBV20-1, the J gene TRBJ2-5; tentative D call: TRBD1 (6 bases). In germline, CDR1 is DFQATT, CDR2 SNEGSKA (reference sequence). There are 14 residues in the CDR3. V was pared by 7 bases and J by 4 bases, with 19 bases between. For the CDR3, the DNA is TGCAGTGTTATAGACGCAGGGGTTGGAGAGACCCAGTACTTC. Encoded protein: CSVIDAGVGETQYF.